This TCR beta chain was identified in a study of T-cell memory formation after mild COVID-19 (dated by TCRdb to the early 2020s). Study-wide context: TCR sequence clusters from the two donors were found to be largely donor specific. In two donors, T-cell clones that expanded and contracted after mild COVID-19 were followed by sequencing TCRalpha and TCRbeta repertoires longitudinally. Two young, previously healthy adult volunteers, one female and one male, were included in the cohort.

This clonotype appeared a few times. Its specific antigen is unknown. There are no base qualities to consult, and no much larger clone falls within one base. Reads for this sample came from an Illumina NovaSeq 6000. TCRalpha and TCRbeta cDNA libraries were built by 5'RACE with constant-segment primers, adding sample barcodes and unique molecular identifiers. Trizol reagent was used to extract RNA from every sample. Library amplification was performed in two PCR steps, and a second sample barcode and Illumina TruSeq adapters were introduced in the second step. Sequencing of libraries was performed on an Illumina NovaSeq with 2 x 150 bp paired-end reads. The source study handled its data this way. Demultiplexing of reads and collapsing into UMI-guided consensus sequences were performed with migec v1.2.7. With mixcr v2.1.11, UMI consensuses were aligned to TRA and TRB V and J templates and assembled into clonotypes. Clonotypes were classified as expanded or contracted when called significant by both edgeR and NoisET, with noise models trained on biological replicates. edgeR calls used a false discovery rate-adjusted p below 0.01 and a log2 fold-change threshold of 1. As an exploratory analysis of dynamics, max-normalized trajectories of the 1000 most abundant clonotypes were examined by PCA with hierarchical clustering. Each responding clone was given a CD4 or CD8 phenotype based on the CD4+ and CD8+ repertoires, which had been sequenced separately. The public reads were reanalyzed by TCRdb: fastp trimming at Q25, MiXCR alignment, in-frame beta chains only. Rows with a matching CDR3 protein are joined into one entry that keeps the most common DNA and genes. The V and J calls were determined by TCRdb, not by the authors. In all, the sample holds about 540,000 distinct CDR3 sequences, and around 21% of those were seen once. The top ten hold approximately 12% of the sample.

Ficoll-Paque density gradient centrifugation was the method used to isolate PBMCs. What the research found in general, with its limitations: Only a couple of mild cases were covered in the study, and larger cohorts including severe cases with pre-infection samples were considered necessary. From day 15 to 85, contracting clones showed balanced CD4/CD8 phenotypes, whereas a second wave of clones that expanded from day 15 to 37 leaned towards CD4+. SARS-CoV-2 specificity of the second-wave clones peaking on day 37 was not confirmed. Contracting CD4+ clones were found mainly in CM and EM memory subsets, while CD8+ clones were enriched in EMRA. Some responding clones were detected in pre-infection memory, which suggested that pre-existing cross-reactive memory T cells had joined the SARS-CoV-2 response.

Taken from the germline V gene (reference sequence), the CDR1 and CDR2 loops are SEHNR and FQNEAQ. Taken from cysteine to phenylalanine, the CDR3 has 13 residues. Here the CDR3 DNA is all that survives: 39 bases in frame from base 1. V is shortened by 5 bases, J by 3 bases, and the region joining them spans 11 bases. The clonotype originates from an adult woman who had mild COVID-19 (a few samples of this study predate the infection). The sample titles of this study are shuffled in the database, so cell type and time point are left out; the donor was told from shared clones. Input material: PBMCs or a T cell subset sorted from them (not recorded which). The rearrangement joined TRBV7-9 to TRBJ2-7; matching of 6 bases hints at TRBD1 as the D gene. The base sequence is TGTGCCAGCAGCCCCGCAGGGGACTACGAGCAGTACTTC. It translates to CASSPAGDYEQYF.